The clone carrying this T cell receptor (beta chain) has more than one count but fewer than ten. The target antigen is unknown. The data were taken from a study of metastatic and nonmetastatic thyroid tumors. Study-level information: Samples came from malignant and benign thyroid patients, and repertoires were compared across blood and tumor or nodule tissue. Study-wide results and caveats: In blood and tumor, TCR beta diversity was reportedly significantly higher in malignant thyroid tumors than in benign nodules.

The CDR3 spans 17 residues. Germline trimming cut 6 bases from V and 5 bases from J; bases unmatched to any gene: 18. Germline V gene lookup returns CDR1 WNHNN and CDR2 SYGVQD (reference sequence). Nobody among the patients had been given any treatment before thyroid surgery. Using MiXCR, TCRdb re-called clones from the PCR reads. The sample shows more than 50,000 clones, about 20% of them seen only once. Sequencing input: blood. The chain uses TRBV10-1 and TRBJ2-7, with 8 bases lining up with TRBD1. This clonotype originated in a female donor with papillary thyroid cancer or a benign thyroid nodule (not recorded which). Some clones in this sample may be carry-over from other donors' samples. CDR3: CASSLGLGQGVGNEQYF. The CDR3 DNA reads as TGCGCCAGCAGCCTAGGCCTAGGACAGGGCGTGGGGAACGAGCAGTACTTC.